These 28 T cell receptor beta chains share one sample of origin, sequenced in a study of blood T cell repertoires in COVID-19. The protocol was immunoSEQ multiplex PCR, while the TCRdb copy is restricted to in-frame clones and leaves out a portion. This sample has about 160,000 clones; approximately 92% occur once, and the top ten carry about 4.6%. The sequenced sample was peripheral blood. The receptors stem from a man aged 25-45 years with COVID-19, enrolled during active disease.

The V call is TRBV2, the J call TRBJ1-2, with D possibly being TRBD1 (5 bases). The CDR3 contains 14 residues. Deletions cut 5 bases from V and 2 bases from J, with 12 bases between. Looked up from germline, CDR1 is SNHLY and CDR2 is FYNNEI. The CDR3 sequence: CASSKGGGNYGYTF. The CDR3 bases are TGTGCCAGCAGTAAGGGTGGGGGGAACTATGGCTACACCTTC.

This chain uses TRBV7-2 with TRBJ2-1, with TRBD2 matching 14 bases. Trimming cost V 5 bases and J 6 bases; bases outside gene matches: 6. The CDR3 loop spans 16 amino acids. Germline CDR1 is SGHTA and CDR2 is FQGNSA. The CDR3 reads CASSLGLAGGSNEQFF. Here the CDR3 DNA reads TGTGCCAGCAGCCTCGGACTAGCGGGAGGTAGCAATGAGCAGTTCTTC.

CDR3 protein: CASSLNQASAWYF. The CDR3 nucleotides are TGTGCCAGCAGCTTAAATCAGGCTAGCGCTTGGTATTTT. The chain employs TRBV7-8 and TRBJ2-3, with D tentatively TRBD2 (6 bases). With 2 bases removed from V and 14 bases from J, the gap between germline ends came to 17 bases. The CDR3 totals 13 residues. Per the germline V gene, CDR1 is SGHVS and CDR2 is FQNEAQ.

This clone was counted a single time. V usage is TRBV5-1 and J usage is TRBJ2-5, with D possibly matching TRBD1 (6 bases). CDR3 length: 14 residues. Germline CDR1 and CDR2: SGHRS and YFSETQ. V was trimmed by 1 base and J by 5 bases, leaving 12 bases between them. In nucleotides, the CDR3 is TGCGCCAGCAGCTTGTCTTACAGGGTTGAGACCCAGTACTTC. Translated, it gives CASSLSYRVETQYF.

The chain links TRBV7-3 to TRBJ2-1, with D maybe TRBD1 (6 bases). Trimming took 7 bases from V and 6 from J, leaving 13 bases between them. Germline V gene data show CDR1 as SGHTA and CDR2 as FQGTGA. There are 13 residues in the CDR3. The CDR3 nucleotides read TGTGCCAGCATTCCTCAAGGGGGCAATGAGCAGTTCTTC. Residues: CASIPQGGNEQFF. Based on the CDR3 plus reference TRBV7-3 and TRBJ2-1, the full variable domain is GAGVSQTPSNKVTEKGKYVELRCDPISGHTALYWYRQSLGQGPEFLIYFQGTGAADDSGLPNDRFFAVRPEGSVSTLKIQRTERGDSAVYLCASIPQGGNEQFFGPGTRLTVL.

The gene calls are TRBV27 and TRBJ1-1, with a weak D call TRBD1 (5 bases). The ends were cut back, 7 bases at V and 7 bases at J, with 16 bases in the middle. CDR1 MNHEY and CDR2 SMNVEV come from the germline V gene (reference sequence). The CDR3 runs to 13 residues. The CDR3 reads CASTLWGEGEAFF. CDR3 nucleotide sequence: TGTGCCAGCACCCTTTGGGGGGAGGGTGAAGCTTTCTTT.

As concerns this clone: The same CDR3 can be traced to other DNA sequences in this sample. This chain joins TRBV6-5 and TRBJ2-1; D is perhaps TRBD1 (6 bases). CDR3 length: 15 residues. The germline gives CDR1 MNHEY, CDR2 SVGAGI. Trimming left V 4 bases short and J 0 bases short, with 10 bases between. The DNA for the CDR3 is TGTGCCAGCAGTTTGCAGGGGAGCTCCTACAATGAGCAGTTCTTC. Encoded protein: CASSLQGSSYNEQFF.

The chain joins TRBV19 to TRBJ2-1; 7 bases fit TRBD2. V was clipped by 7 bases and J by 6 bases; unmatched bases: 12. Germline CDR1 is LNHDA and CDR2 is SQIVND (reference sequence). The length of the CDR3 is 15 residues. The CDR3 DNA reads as TGTGCCAGTACCACGACTAGCATTCGGGCCAATGAGCAGTTCTTC. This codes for CASTTTSIRANEQFF.

The CDR3: CASSQDTGTSGYNEQFF. DNA for the CDR3: TGCGCCAGCAGCCAAGACACCGGGACTAGCGGCTACAATGAGCAGTTCTTC. V usage is TRBV4-3 and J usage is TRBJ2-1, with TRBD2 matching 11 bases. This CDR3 spans 17 amino acids. Germline CDR1 LGHNA, CDR2 YSLEER. After removal of 0 bases from V and 3 bases from J, the junction contained 4 bases not matched to a gene.

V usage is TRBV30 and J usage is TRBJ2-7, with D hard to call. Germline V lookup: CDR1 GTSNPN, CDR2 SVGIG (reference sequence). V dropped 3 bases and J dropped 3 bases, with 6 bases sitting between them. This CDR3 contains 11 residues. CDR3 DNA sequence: TGTGCCTGGAGACTTGACTACGAGCAGTACTTC. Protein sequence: CAWRLDYEQYF.

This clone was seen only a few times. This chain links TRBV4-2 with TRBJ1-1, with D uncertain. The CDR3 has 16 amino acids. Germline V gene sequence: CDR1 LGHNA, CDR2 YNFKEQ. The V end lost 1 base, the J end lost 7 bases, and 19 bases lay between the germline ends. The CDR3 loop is CASSQAGRSGSSEAFF. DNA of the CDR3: TGTGCCAGCAGCCAAGCTGGCAGAAGCGGGAGTAGTGAAGCTTTCTTT.

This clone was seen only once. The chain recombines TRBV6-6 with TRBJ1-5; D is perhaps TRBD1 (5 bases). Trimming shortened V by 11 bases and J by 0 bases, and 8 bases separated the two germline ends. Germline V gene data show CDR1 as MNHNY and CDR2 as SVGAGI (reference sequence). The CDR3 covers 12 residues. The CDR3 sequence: CAVQVSNQPQHF. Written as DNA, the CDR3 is TGTGCCGTACAGGTTAGCAATCAGCCCCAGCATTTT.

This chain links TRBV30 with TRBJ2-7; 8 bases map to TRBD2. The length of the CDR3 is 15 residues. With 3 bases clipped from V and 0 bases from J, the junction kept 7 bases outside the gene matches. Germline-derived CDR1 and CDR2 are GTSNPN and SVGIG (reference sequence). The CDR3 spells CAWRPRGGPSYEQYF. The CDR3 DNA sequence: TGTGCCTGGAGACCGCGCGGGGGGCCCTCCTACGAGCAGTACTTC.

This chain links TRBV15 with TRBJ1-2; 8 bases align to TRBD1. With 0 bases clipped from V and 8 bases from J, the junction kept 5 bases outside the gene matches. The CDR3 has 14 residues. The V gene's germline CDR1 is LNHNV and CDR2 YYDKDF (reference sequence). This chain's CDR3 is CATSREDRVRGYTF. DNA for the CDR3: TGTGCCACCAGCAGAGAGGACAGGGTTCGGGGCTACACCTTC.

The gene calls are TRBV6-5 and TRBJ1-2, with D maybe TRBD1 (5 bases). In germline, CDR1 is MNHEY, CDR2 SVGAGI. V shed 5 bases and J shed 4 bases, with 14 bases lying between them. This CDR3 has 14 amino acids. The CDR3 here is CASSTAGRAYGYTF. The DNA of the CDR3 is TGTGCCAGCAGTACCGCAGGGAGGGCCTATGGCTACACCTTC.

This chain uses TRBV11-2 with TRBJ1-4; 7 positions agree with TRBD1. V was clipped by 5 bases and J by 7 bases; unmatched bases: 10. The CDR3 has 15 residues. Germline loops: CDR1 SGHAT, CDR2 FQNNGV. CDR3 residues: CASSRDRASGEKLFF. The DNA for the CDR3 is TGTGCCAGCAGCCGCGACAGGGCCAGTGGTGAAAAACTGTTTTTT.

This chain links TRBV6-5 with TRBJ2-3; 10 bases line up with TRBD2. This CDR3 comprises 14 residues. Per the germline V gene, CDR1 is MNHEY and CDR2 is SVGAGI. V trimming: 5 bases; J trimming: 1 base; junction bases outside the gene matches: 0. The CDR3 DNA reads TGTGCCAGCAGTCTAGCGGGGGGCACAGATACGCAGTATTTT. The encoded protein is CASSLAGGTDTQYF.

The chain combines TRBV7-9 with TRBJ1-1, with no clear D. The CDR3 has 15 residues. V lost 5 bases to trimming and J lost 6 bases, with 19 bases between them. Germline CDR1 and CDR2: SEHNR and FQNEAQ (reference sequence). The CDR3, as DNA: TGTGCCAGCAGCCGCGCAGGAGGAAAAGGATCTGAAGCTTTCTTT. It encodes CASSRAGGKGSEAFF.

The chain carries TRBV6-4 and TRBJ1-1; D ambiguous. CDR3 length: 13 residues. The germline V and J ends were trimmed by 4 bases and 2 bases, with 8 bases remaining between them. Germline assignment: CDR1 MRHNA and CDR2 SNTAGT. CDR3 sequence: CASSVEVNTEAFF. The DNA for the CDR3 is TGTGCCAGCAGTGTAGAAGTTAACACTGAAGCTTTCTTT.

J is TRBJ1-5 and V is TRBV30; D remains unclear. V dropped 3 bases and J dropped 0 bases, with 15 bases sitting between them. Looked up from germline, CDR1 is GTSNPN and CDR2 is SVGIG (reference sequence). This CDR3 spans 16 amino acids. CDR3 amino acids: CAWRSGQSHSNQPQHF. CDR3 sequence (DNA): TGTGCCTGGAGGAGTGGGCAGAGCCATAGCAATCAGCCCCAGCATTTT.

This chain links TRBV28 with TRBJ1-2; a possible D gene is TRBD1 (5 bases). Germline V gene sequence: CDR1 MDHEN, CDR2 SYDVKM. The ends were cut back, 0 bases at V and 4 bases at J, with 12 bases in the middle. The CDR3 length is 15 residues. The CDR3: CASSLWTENPYGYTF. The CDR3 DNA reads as TGTGCCAGCAGTTTATGGACAGAAAATCCCTATGGCTACACCTTC.

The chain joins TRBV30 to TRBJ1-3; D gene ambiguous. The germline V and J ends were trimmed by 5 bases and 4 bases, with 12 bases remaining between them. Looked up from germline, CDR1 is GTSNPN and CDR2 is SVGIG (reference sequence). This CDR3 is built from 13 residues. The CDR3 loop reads CAWDANQGNTIYF. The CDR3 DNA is TGTGCCTGGGATGCCAACCAGGGAAACACCATATATTTT.

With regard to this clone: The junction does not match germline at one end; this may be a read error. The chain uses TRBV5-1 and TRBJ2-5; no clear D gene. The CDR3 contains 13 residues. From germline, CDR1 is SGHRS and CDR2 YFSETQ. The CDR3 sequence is CATSARPQEAQYF. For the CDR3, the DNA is TGCGCCACCTCCGCTCGGCCCCAAGAGGCCCAGTACTTC.

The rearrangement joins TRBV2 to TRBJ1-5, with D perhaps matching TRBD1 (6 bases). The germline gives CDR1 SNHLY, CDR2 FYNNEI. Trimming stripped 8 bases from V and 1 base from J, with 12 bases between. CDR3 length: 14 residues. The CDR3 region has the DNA TGTGCCAGCTCAGGGGAGAGGAGCAATCAGCCCCAGCATTTT. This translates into CASSGERSNQPQHF.

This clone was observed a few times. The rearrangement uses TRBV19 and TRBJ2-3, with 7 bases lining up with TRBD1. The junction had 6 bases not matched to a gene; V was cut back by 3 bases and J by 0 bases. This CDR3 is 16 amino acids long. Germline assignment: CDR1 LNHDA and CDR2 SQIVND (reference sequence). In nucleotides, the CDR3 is TGTGCCAGTAGTATCATAGGGACAGCTAGCACAGATACGCAGTATTTT. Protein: CASSIIGTASTDTQYF. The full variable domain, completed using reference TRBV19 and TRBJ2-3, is DGGITQSPKYLFRKEGQNVTLSCEQNLNHDAMYWYRQDPGQGLRLIYYSQIVNDFQKGDIAEGYSVSREKKESFPLTVTSAQKNPTAFYLCASSIIGTASTDTQYFGPGTRLTVL.

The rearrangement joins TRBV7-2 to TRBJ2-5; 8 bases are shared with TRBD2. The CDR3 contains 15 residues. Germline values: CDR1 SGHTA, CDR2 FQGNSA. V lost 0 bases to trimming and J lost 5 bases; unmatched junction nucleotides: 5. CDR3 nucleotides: TGTGCCAGCAGCTTAGCCCCCGGGAGGGTGGAGACCCAGTACTTC. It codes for CASSLAPGRVETQYF.

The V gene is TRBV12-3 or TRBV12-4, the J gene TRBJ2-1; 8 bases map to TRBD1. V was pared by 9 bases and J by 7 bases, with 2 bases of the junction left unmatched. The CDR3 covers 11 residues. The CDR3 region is CASTGGNEQFF. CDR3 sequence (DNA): TGTGCCAGTACAGGGGGGAATGAGCAGTTCTTC.

CDR3 in amino acids: CASSIGQGNNEQFF. CDR3 coding DNA: TGTGCCAGCAGCATCGGACAGGGCAACAATGAGCAGTTCTTC. The chain has TRBV7-3 and TRBJ2-1; 8 nucleotides match TRBD1. Germline CDR1 is SGHTA and CDR2 is FQGTGA. V lost 5 bases, J lost 5 bases, and 5 bases stayed unmatched. CDR3 size: 14 residues.